The clone carrying this TCR beta chain was observed a handful of times. Its antigen is currently unknown. The junction does not match germline at one end; this may be a read error. The sample originates from a study of response to subunit inactivated influenza vaccine. The CDR3 is made up of 15 amino acids. Germline values: CDR1 DFQATT, CDR2 SNEGSKA (reference sequence). One entry per CDR3 protein results from TCRdb running MiXCR on the RT-PCR reads. This table holds about 580,000 distinct CDR3 sequences, 12% to 15% found once. General observations from the study: It was suggested by the authors that few new T cells are recruited by each seasonal influenza vaccination.

This receptor was taken from a man in his forties or fifties who received an inactivated influenza vaccine. The source was PBMCs from blood, collected about 13 days after vaccination. V is TRBV20-1 and J is TRBJ2-5; TRBD1 agrees at 9 bases. DNA for the CDR3: TGCAGTGCTAGAGATCCTCCACAGGGGGCAACCGGATGGCACTTC. Encoded protein: CSARDPPQGATGWHF.